One and the same sample provided the 20 T cell receptor beta chains below, sequenced in a study of blood T cell repertoires in COVID-19. Clones were read by immunoSEQ multiplex PCR, and TCRdb kept only the in-frame ones, dropping some. Of approximately 79,000 clones listed, less than 90% are singletons. Material for sequencing was peripheral blood. Every receptor here comes from a man aged 50 to 60 with COVID-19, enrolled during active disease.

This clone appeared a single time. The V call is TRBV30, the J call TRBJ2-1; D unresolved. CDR1 and CDR2 from the germline V gene are GTSNPN and SVGIG (reference sequence). V shed 8 bases and J shed 0 bases, with 5 bases lying between them. This CDR3 has 11 amino acids. CDR3: CAGSSYNEQFF. DNA for the CDR3: TGTGCCGGTAGCTCCTACAATGAGCAGTTCTTC.

The rearrangement joins TRBV27 to TRBJ2-5, with TRBD2 as a possible D gene (7 bases). Germline V lookup: CDR1 MNHEY, CDR2 SMNVEV (reference sequence). Trimming removed 5 bases at V and 1 base at J, with 17 bases between. CDR3 length: 16 amino acids. The CDR3 nucleotides are TGTGCCAGCAGTACCCGGGCCGGGGGGCCCCAAGAGACCCAGTACTTC. Amino acids: CASSTRAGGPQETQYF.

The chain joins TRBV12-3 or TRBV12-4 to TRBJ1-5; D is uncertain. This CDR3 spans 13 amino acids. V lost 0 bases to trimming and J lost 11 bases, with 11 bases between them. The CDR3 DNA is TGTGCCAGCAGTTTAGCCAATAGCGGGGCCCAGCATTTT. Protein: CASSLANSGAQHF.

The CDR3 nucleotides read TGTGCCAGCAGCCGAGGTCCTCAAGAGACCCAGTACTTC. Translation gives CASSRGPQETQYF. The chain is built from TRBV11-3 and TRBJ2-5; D gene unclear. This CDR3 region has 13 residues. The V gene lost 5 bases and the J gene lost 2 bases, with 9 bases spanning the gap. The germline V gene encodes CDR1 SGHNT and CDR2 YENEEA.

V usage is TRBV18 and J usage is TRBJ2-7; 8 positions match TRBD2. The CDR3 consists of 16 residues. Germline CDR1 is KGHSH and CDR2 is LQKENI. V shed 4 bases, J shed 0 bases, and the junction held 8 bases outside the gene matches. The CDR3 region has the DNA TGTGCCAGCTCACTCCCTCCTAGCGGGTACTCCTACGAGCAGTACTTC. Its translation is CASSLPPSGYSYEQYF.

V is TRBV28 and J is TRBJ2-7; 8 bases are shared with TRBD1. V was clipped by 6 bases and J by 3 bases; unmatched bases: 10. The CDR3 extends over 15 amino acids. The germline gives CDR1 MDHEN, CDR2 SYDVKM. This chain's CDR3 is CASSPWAGGFYEQYF. The CDR3 DNA is TGTGCCAGCAGCCCCTGGGCAGGGGGCTTCTACGAGCAGTACTTC.

J is TRBJ1-6 and V is TRBV30; tentative D call: TRBD1 (5 bases). CDR1 is GTSNPN and CDR2 is SVGIG in the germline V gene (reference sequence). The CDR3 has 12 residues. V lost 2 bases and J lost 14, with 13 bases in between. CDR3 in amino acids: CAWSSRVTALHF. CDR3 DNA sequence: TGTGCCTGGAGTTCCCGGGTGACAGCCCTCCACTTT. The full variable domain, rest sourced from reference TRBV30 and TRBJ1-6, is SQTIHQWPATLVQPVGSPLSLECTVEGTSNPNLYWYRQAAGRGLQLLFYSVGIGQISSEVPQNLSASRPQDRQFILSSKKLLLSDSGFYLCAWSSRVTALHFGNGTRLTVT.

The rearrangement uses TRBV11-2 and TRBJ1-2, with D maybe TRBD1 (6 bases). V dropped 0 bases and J dropped 2 bases, with 13 bases sitting between them. Germline CDR1 is SGHAT and CDR2 is FQNNGV. This CDR3 contains 16 residues. The DNA of the CDR3 is TGTGCCAGCAGCTTAGATTCAGCGGGGGCGAACTATGGCTACACCTTC. This encodes CASSLDSAGANYGYTF.

J is TRBJ1-1 and V is TRBV7-6; 7 bases map to TRBD1. In germline, CDR1 is SGHVS, CDR2 FNYEAQ. The CDR3 has 14 residues. The V gene end was trimmed by 5 bases and the J gene end by 1 base; junction bases not matched to a gene: 4. The CDR3 DNA reads as TGTGCCAGCAGCCCGAACAGGGGGAACACTGAAGCTTTCTTT. This translates into CASSPNRGNTEAFF.

This chain links TRBV5-6 with TRBJ2-5; 7 positions agree with TRBD2. The germline CDR1 and CDR2 sequences are SGHDT and YYEEEE. V was clipped by 4 bases and J by 4 bases; unmatched bases: 10. CDR3 length: 15 amino acids. The CDR3 is CASSRWVGGRETQYF. The CDR3 bases are TGTGCCAGCAGCCGGTGGGTTGGCGGGAGAGAGACCCAGTACTTC.

This clone was detected only once. This chain joins TRBV7-9 and TRBJ1-6; D ambiguous. The CDR3 consists of 15 residues. Germline-derived CDR1 and CDR2 are SEHNR and FQNEAQ (reference sequence). Trimming pared 1 base from V and 7 bases from J, leaving 11 bases between. For the CDR3, the DNA is TGTGCCAGCAGCTTAGGTGACCCCGGGAATTCACCCCTCCACTTT. Its protein is CASSLGDPGNSPLHF.

This chain connects TRBV5-1 to TRBJ2-7; no reliable D call. Trimming cost V 0 bases and J 2 bases, with 9 bases left between them. This CDR3 is 14 amino acids long. Germline CDR1 and CDR2: SGHRS and YFSETQ. As DNA, the CDR3 is TGCGCCAGCAGCTTGGCGGGTGAGCCCTACGAGCAGTACTTC. Its translation is CASSLAGEPYEQYF.

The chain carries TRBV10-3 and TRBJ2-1; tentative D call: TRBD2 (6 bases). With 6 bases removed from V and 5 bases from J, the gap between germline ends came to 17 bases. CDR1 is ENHRY and CDR2 is SYGVKD in the germline V gene. The CDR3 consists of 15 residues. CDR3 protein: CAISTGLLGDNEQFF. The CDR3 nucleotides are TGTGCCATCAGCACGGGACTCCTCGGAGACAATGAGCAGTTCTTC.

The chain combines TRBV15 with TRBJ2-5, with D possibly matching TRBD2 (7 bases). This CDR3 contains 15 residues. Germline V lookup: CDR1 LNHNV, CDR2 YYDKDF (reference sequence). Trimming pared 3 bases from V and 3 bases from J, leaving 14 bases between. The DNA for the CDR3 is TGTGCCACCAGCAGTCAAGAAGGGGGGGAAGAGACCCAGTACTTC. Its protein product is CATSSQEGGEETQYF.

The rearrangement joins TRBV5-6 to TRBJ1-6, with a tentative D call TRBD1 (5 bases). There are 16 residues in the CDR3. Germline loops: CDR1 SGHDT, CDR2 YYEEEE. V dropped 1 base and J dropped 1 base, with 9 bases sitting between them. CDR3 region: CASSLRGVSYNSPLHF. The CDR3 DNA reads TGTGCCAGCAGCTTGCGGGGGGTGTCCTATAATTCACCCCTCCACTTT.

This chain uses TRBV27 with TRBJ1-4; D uncertain. The V and J ends lost 7 bases and 7 bases respectively, with 10 bases between them. The CDR3 loop spans 12 amino acids. Germline CDR1 reads MNHEY; CDR2 reads SMNVEV (reference sequence). The CDR3 reads CASTRVGEKLFF. The CDR3 DNA sequence: TGTGCCAGCACTCGGGTTGGTGAAAAACTGTTTTTT. Full variable domain (missing parts from reference TRBV27 and TRBJ1-4): EAQVTQNPRYLITVTGKKLTVTCSQNMNHEYMSWYRQDPGLGLRQIYYSMNVEVTDKGDVPEGYKVSRKEKRNFPLILESPSPNQTSLYFCASTRVGEKLFFGSGTQLSVL.

This chain connects TRBV11-1 to TRBJ2-2, with TRBD1 as a possible D gene (6 bases). Trimming removed 7 bases at V and 8 bases at J, with 23 bases between. This CDR3 spans 16 amino acids. The germline gives CDR1 SGHAT, CDR2 FQDESV (reference sequence). The CDR3 bases are TGTGCCAGCACCCCCCCCCGGCAGGGGTCTTCGGGGGAGCTGTTTTTT. Protein: CASTPPRQGSSGELFF.

The chain combines TRBV16 with TRBJ2-3; TRBD2 aligns across 7 bases. The germline CDR1 and CDR2 sequences are KGHSY and FQNENV. CDR3 size: 13 residues. Trimming removed 3 bases from V and 8 bases from J; junction bases left unmatched: 5. The CDR3 DNA is TGTGCCAGCAGCCACAGAGAGCGGGGTACGCAGTATTTT. This encodes CASSHRERGTQYF. Supplemented by reference TRBV16 and TRBJ2-3, the full variable domain reads GEEVAQTPKHLVRGEGQKAKLYCAPIKGHSYVFWYQQVLKNEFKFLISFQNENVFDETGMPKERFSAKCLPNSPCSLEIQATKLEDSAVYFCASSHRERGTQYFGPGTRLTVL.

The V and J genes are TRBV28 and TRBJ1-2; D is unclear. CDR1 is MDHEN, CDR2 SYDVKM, per germline. CDR3 length equals 12 residues. Trimming cost V 5 bases and J 8 bases, with 12 bases left between them. CDR3 in DNA: TGTGCCAGCAGTCCCCCCCTGGGCGGCTACACCTTC. Translated, it gives CASSPPLGGYTF.

The chain recombines TRBV6-6 with TRBJ2-7; D might be TRBD1 (6 bases). V gave up 5 bases and J gave up 4 bases, with 9 bases separating them. Looked up from germline, CDR1 is MNHNY and CDR2 is SVGAGI (reference sequence). The CDR3 covers 12 residues. As DNA, the CDR3 is TGTGCCAGCAGTATTGGACAGTACGAGCAGTACTTC. Amino acids: CASSIGQYEQYF.